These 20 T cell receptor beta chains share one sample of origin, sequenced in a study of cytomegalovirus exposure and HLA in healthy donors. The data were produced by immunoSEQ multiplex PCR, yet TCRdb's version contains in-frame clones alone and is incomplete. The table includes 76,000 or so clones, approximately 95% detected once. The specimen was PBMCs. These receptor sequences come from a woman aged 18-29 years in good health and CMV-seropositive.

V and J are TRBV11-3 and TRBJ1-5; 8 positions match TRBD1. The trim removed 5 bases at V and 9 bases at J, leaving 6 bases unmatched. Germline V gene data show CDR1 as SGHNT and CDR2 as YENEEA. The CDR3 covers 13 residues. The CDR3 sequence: CASSAGGERPQHF. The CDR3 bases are TGTGCCAGCAGCGCAGGGGGCGAGAGGCCCCAGCATTTT.

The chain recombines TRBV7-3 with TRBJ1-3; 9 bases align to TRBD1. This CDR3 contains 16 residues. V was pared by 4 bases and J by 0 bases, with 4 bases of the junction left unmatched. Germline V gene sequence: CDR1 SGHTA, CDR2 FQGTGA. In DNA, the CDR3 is TGTGCCAGCAGCTCAACAGGGGGCATCTCTGGAAACACCATATATTTT. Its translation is CASSSTGGISGNTIYF.

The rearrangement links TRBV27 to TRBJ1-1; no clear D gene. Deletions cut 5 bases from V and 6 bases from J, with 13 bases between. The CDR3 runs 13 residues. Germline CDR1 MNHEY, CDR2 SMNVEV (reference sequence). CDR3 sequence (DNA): TGTGCCAGCAGTGTAATCCTAGAAGCTGAAGCTTTCTTT. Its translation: CASSVILEAEAFF.

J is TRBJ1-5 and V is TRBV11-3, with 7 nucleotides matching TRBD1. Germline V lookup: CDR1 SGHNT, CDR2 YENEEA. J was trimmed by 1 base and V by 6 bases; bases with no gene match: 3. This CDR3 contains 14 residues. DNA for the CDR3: TGTGCCAGCAGTTCGACAGGGAGCAATCAGCCCCAGCATTTT. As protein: CASSSTGSNQPQHF.

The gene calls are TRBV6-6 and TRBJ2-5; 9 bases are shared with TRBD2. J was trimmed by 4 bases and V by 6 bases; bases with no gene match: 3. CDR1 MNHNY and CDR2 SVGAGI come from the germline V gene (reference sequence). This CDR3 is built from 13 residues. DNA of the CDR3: TGTGCCAGCAGCCGAGCGGGAGGAGAGACCCAGTACTTC. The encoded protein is CASSRAGGETQYF.

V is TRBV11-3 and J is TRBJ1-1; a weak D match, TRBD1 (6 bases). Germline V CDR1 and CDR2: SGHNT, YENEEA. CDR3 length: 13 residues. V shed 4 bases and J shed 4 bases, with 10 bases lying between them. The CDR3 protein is CASSSRQVTEAFF. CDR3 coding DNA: TGTGCCAGCAGCTCGCGACAGGTCACTGAAGCTTTCTTT.

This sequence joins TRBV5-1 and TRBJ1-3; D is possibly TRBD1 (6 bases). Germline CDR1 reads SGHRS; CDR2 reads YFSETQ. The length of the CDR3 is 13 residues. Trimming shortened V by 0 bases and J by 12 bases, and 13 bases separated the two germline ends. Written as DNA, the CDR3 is TGCGCCAGCAGCTTGGTGCAGGGGACGGACATATATTTT. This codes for CASSLVQGTDIYF.

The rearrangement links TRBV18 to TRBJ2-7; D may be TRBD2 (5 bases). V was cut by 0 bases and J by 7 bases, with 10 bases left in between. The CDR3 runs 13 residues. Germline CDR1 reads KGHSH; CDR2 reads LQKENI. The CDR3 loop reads CASSPPGGEEQYF. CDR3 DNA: TGTGCCAGCTCACCACCGGGTGGGGAGGAGCAGTACTTC.

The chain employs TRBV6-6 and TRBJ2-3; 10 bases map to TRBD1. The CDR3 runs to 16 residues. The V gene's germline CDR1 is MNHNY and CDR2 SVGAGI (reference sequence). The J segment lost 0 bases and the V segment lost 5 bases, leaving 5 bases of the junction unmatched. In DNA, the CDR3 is TGTGCCAGCAGTCGACAGGGGGCATCTAGCACAGATACGCAGTATTTT. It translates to CASSRQGASSTDTQYF.

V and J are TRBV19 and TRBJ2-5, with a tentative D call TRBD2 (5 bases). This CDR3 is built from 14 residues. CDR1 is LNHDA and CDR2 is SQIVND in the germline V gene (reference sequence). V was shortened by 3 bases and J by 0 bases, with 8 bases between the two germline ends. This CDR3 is CASSIGVYQETQYF. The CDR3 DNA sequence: TGTGCCAGTAGTATCGGGGTATACCAAGAGACCCAGTACTTC.

The CDR3 nucleotides are TGTGCCATCAGTGAGTCGACAGGGGTTGAAGCTTTCTTT. Its translation: CAISESTGVEAFF. This chain links TRBV10-3 with TRBJ1-1; 8 nucleotides match TRBD1. Germline V gene sequence: CDR1 ENHRY, CDR2 SYGVKD. After removal of 0 bases from V and 7 bases from J, the junction contained 1 base not matched to a gene. This CDR3 is 13 amino acids long.

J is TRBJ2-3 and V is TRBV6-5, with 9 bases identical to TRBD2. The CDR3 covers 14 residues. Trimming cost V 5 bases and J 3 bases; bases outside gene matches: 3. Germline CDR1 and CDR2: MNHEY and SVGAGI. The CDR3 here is CASSQSGRTDTQYF. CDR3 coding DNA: TGTGCCAGCAGTCAAAGCGGGAGGACAGATACGCAGTATTTT.

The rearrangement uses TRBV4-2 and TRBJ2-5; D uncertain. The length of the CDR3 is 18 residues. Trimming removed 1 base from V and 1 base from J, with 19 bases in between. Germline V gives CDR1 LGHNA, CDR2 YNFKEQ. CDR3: CASSQGFRQQGGQETQYF. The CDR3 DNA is TGTGCCAGCAGCCAAGGGTTTCGACAACAAGGTGGCCAAGAGACCCAGTACTTC.

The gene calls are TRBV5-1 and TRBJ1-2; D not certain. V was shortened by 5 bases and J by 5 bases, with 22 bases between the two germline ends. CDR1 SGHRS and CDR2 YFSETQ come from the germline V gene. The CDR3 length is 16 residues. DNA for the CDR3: TGCGCCAGCAGTACCTCCTTGTCTTCCGGGAAGTATGGCTACACCTTC. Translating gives CASSTSLSSGKYGYTF.

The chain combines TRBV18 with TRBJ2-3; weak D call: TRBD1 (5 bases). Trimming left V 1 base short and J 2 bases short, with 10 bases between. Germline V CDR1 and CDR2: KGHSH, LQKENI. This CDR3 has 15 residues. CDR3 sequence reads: CASSPRQTSTDTQYF. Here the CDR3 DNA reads TGTGCCAGCTCACCACGACAGACCTCCACAGATACGCAGTATTTT.

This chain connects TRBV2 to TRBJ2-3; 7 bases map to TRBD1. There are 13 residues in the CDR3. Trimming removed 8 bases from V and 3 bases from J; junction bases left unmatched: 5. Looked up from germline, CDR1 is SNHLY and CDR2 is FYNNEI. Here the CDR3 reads CASLGGRTDTQYF. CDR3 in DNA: TGTGCCAGCCTAGGGGGCAGAACAGATACGCAGTATTTT.

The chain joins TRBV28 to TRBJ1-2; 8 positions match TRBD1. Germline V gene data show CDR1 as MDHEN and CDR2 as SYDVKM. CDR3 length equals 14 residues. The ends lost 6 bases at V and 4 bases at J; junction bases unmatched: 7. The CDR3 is CASSETGTGYGYTF. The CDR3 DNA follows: TGTGCCAGCAGCGAAACCGGGACAGGCTATGGCTACACCTTC.

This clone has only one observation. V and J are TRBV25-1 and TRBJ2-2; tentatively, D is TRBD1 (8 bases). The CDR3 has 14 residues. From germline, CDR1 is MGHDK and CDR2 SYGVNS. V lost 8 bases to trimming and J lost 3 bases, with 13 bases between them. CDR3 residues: CASSTGGDTGELFF. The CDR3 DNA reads TGTGCCAGCTCCACAGGGGGGGACACCGGGGAGCTGTTTTTT.

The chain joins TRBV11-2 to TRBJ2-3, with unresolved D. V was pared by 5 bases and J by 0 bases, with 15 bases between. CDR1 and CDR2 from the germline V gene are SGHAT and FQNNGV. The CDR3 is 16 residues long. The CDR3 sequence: CASSPIPGVSTDTQYF. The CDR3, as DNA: TGTGCCAGCAGCCCCATACCAGGTGTCAGCACAGATACGCAGTATTTT.

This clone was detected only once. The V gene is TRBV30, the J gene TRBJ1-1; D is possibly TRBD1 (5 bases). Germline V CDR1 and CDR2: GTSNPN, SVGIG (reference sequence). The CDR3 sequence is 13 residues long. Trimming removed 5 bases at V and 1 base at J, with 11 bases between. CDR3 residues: CAWSEGTNTEAFF. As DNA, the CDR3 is TGTGCCTGGTCGGAGGGGACGAACACTGAAGCTTTCTTT.